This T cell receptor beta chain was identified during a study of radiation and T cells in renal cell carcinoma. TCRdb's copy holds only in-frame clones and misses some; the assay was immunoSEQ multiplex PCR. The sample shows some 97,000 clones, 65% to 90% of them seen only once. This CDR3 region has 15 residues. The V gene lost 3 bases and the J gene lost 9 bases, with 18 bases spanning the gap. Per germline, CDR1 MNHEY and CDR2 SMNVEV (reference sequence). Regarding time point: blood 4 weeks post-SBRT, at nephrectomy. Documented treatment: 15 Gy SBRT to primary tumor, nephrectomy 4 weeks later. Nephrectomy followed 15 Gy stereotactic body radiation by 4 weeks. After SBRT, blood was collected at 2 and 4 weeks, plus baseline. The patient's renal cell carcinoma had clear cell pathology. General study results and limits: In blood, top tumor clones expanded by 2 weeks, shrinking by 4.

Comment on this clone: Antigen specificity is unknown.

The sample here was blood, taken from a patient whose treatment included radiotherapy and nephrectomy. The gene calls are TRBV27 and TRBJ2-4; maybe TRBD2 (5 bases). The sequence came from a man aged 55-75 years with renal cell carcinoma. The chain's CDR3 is CASSFLREGMAIQYF. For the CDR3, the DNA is TGTGCCAGCAGTTTCCTCCGCGAGGGCATGGCCATTCAGTACTTC.